The rows below give T cell receptor beta chains drawn from one sample of a study of T cells in Graves' hyperthyroidism and ophthalmopathy. MiXCR, applied by TCRdb to the multiplex PCR reads, yields one record per CDR3 protein. This sample has about 290,000 distinct CDR3 sequences, with about an eighth found just once. Sequenced input: blood. Receptor source: a woman in her twenties or thirties with Graves' hyperthyroidism that later progressed to Graves' ophthalmopathy. The CDR3 runs from the conserved cysteine through the conserved F or W. The D gene is left open where the match is weak. Part of the rows lack a size; the others show once, few, many or a class for expanded clones.

>.|TRBD1|TRBV5-1|TRBJ2-6
TGCGCCAGCAGCCACGGGACAGGGGGTTCTGGGGCCAACGTCCTGACTTTC
CASSHGTGGSGANVLTF
>many|TRBD1|TRBV27|TRBJ1-1
TGTGCCAGCAGTTGGGACAGGCACACTGAAGCTTTCTTT
CASSWDRHTEAFF
>many|TRBD1|TRBV24-1|TRBJ2-6
TGTGCCACCAGTGATCATCCGGGACAGCTTACGGGAGGGGCCAACGTCCTGACTTTC
CATSDHPGQLTGGANVLTF
>many|TRBD2|TRBV11-2|TRBJ2-7
TGTGCCAGCAGCTTCGGGACTAGGACCCCCGAGCAGTACTTC
CASSFGTRTPEQYF
>.|.|TRBV6-1|TRBJ1-2
TGTGCCAGCAGTGAATTCTACACAGCTAACTATGGCTACACCTTC
CASSEFYTANYGYTF
>many|.|TRBV5-1|TRBJ1-5
TGCGCCAGCAGCCCCGGGACTCATAGCAATCAGCCCCAGCATTTT
CASSPGTHSNQPQHF
>many|.|TRBV27|TRBJ1-5
TGTGCCAGCAGTTTGGGGGAGGGAGGGCGGCAGCCCCAGCATTTT
CASSLGEGGRQPQHF
>many|TRBD1|TRBV7-2|TRBJ2-1
TGTGCCAGCAGCTTCCAACCATTACGACAGGGGGCTCACAATGAGCAGTTCTTC
CASSFQPLRQGAHNEQFF
>many|.|TRBV7-6|TRBJ1-4
TGTGCCAGCAGCATTAATGAAAAACTGTTTTTT
CASSINEKLFF
>.|TRBD1|TRBV6-4|TRBJ2-2
TGTGCCAGCAGTGAGGGGACAGCGAACACCGGGGAGCTGTTTTTT
CASSEGTANTGELFF
>many|TRBD1|TRBV6-1|TRBJ2-5
TGTGCCAGCAGTTCGAAGAGGGGGACAGGTAGAGATCGGGAGTACTTC
CASSSKRGTGRDREYF
>many|.|TRBV7-7|TRBJ2-2
TGTGCTAGCAGCTTAGACGCATATACCGGGGAGCTGTTTTTT
CASSLDAYTGELFF
>many|TRBD2|TRBV3-1|TRBJ2-3
TGTGCCAGCAGCCCATTAGCGGGAGAGGTTGGTACGCAGTATTTT
CASSPLAGEVGTQYF
>many|TRBD2|TRBV13|TRBJ2-1
TGTGCCAGCAGCTTAGGTCCGACCGGGACTAGCGGGAGGGATGAGCAGTTCTTC
CASSLGPTGTSGRDEQFF
>many|.|TRBV28|TRBJ1-2
TGTGCCAGCAGCCCTGGCGGGGTCTATGGCTACACCTTC
CASSPGGVYGYTF
>.|.|TRBV4-1|TRBJ1-4
TGCGCCAGCAGCCCGGGGAAGGCTCTCAATGAAAAACTGTTTTTT
CASSPGKALNEKLFF
>few|.|TRBV29-1|TRBJ2-7
TGTAGCGTTGTCAGAGAGTTGACCTACGAGCAGTACTTC
CSVVRELTYEQYF
>many|.|TRBV29-1|TRBJ2-4
TGCAGCGTTGAGGGACTCCAGGGAGCCAAAAACATTCAGTACTTC
CSVEGLQGAKNIQYF
>.|.|TRBV7-3|TRBJ1-1
TGTGCCAGCACCCTAGGTTGGGGGAGTAGCACTGAAGCTTTCTTT
CASTLGWGSSTEAFF
>.|TRBD2|TRBV28|TRBJ2-7
TGTGCCAGCAGCCTATGGTCCTGGGCGGGAGGGAGGGAGCAGTACTTC
CASSLWSWAGGREQYF
>many|.|TRBV6-2/TRBV6-3|TRBJ2-5
TGTGCCAGCAGCCACCTCGAAGAGACCCAGTACTTC
CASSHLEETQYF
>many|.|TRBV7-8|TRBJ2-5
TGTGCCAGCAGTTTCTTGGGAGGCCCAGGGACCCAGTACTTC
CASSFLGGPGTQYF
>many|.|TRBV28|TRBJ1-5
TGTGCCAGCAGTCAACGGGGCCTGGCGGGCAATCAGCCCCAGCATTTT
CASSQRGLAGNQPQHF
>many|TRBD1|TRBV10-3|TRBJ2-7
TGTGCCATCCGTGAGGCGTTTTCGGGACAGGGTTCCTACGAGCAGTACTTC
CAIREAFSGQGSYEQYF
>many|.|TRBV12-3/TRBV12-4|TRBJ2-2
TGTGCCAGCAGTTTACTCAGGACCGGGGAGCTGTTTTTT
CASSLLRTGELFF
>many|.|TRBV5-6|TRBJ2-1
TGTGCCAGCAGCTTGGGAGAGGGGCGAGAGTTCTTC
CASSLGEGREFF
>many|.|TRBV4-1|TRBJ2-1
TGCGCCAGCAGCCAAGATAGGGTAGCGGAGGGCAATGAGCAGTTCTTC
CASSQDRVAEGNEQFF
>many|.|TRBV28|TRBJ2-7
TGTGCCAGCAGTTCGCCCCTAGACTGGGAGCAGTACTTC
CASSSPLDWEQYF
>many|.|TRBV2|TRBJ2-5
TGTGCCAGCAGTGACATGGGCTATGAAGAGACCCAGTACTTC
CASSDMGYEETQYF
>many|.|TRBV4-3|TRBJ2-5
TGCGCCAGCAGCCAGGATATATTGGAGACCCAGTACTTC
CASSQDILETQYF
>.|TRBD2|TRBV9|TRBJ2-3
TGTGCCAGCAGCCCGAGACTAGCGGGATTACCGAATACGCAGTATTTT
CASSPRLAGLPNTQYF
>many|TRBD1|TRBV7-8|TRBJ2-7
TGTGCCAGCAGCAATGACAGGGTGGGCGAGCAGTACTTC
CASSNDRVGEQYF
>many|.|TRBV18|TRBJ2-3
TGTGCCAGCTCACCCGCGTTAGATACGCAGTATTTT
CASSPALDTQYF
>many|.|TRBV3-1|TRBJ2-2
TGTGCCAGCAGCCAAGTTGGGGCCGGGGAGCTGTTTTTT
CASSQVGAGELFF
>many|.|TRBV18|TRBJ2-1
TGTGCCAGCTCACCAGGGGCTGACAATGAGCAGTTCTTC
CASSPGADNEQFF
>.|TRBD2|TRBV19|TRBJ2-2
TGTGCCAGTACTCCGGGACTAAACACCGGGGAGCTGTTTTTT
CASTPGLNTGELFF
>.|.|TRBV11-2|TRBJ1-2
TGTGCCAGCAGGTACTTGGGCGGAGAGTCTTCGAGCTACACCTTC
CASRYLGGESSSYTF
>.|TRBD1|TRBV27|TRBJ1-4
TGTGCCAGCAGTAGTGACAGGGCCGGGAATGAAAAACTGTTTTTT
CASSSDRAGNEKLFF
>many|.|TRBV2|TRBJ1-2
TGTGCCAGCAGTGACCTATGGGAGAACTATGGCTACACCTTC
CASSDLWENYGYTF
>many|.|TRBV13|TRBJ1-3
TGTGCCAGCAGCTTAGCGAGACTGACTGGAAACACCATATATTTT
CASSLARLTGNTIYF
>many|TRBD2|TRBV7-2|TRBJ2-3
TGTGCCAGCAGCTCCCCCCGGTTAGCGGGAGAGACAGATACGCAGTATTTT
CASSSPRLAGETDTQYF
>few|.|TRBV5-1|TRBJ2-1
TGCGCCAGCAGCTTGTCGGGTGGTGGGTTGAATGAGCAGTTCTTC
CASSLSGGGLNEQFF
>many|.|TRBV28|TRBJ2-5
TGTGCCAGCCCTCCCCACCGAAGACAGGGAGGAGAGACCCAGTACTTC
CASPPHRRQGGETQYF
>.|.|TRBV6-5|TRBJ2-7
TGTGCCAGCAGTTACGCTGCGGACTTTTCGAGCTCCTACGAGCAGTACTTC
CASSYAADFSSSYEQYF
>many|.|TRBV14|TRBJ2-1
TGTGCCAGCAGCCCTCTCGGGGGATACAATGAGCAGTTCTTC
CASSPLGGYNEQFF
>.|TRBD1|TRBV28|TRBJ1-1
TGTGCCAGCAGTCTTCGACAGGGGGCGCAGGACACTGAAGCTTTCTTT
CASSLRQGAQDTEAFF
>many|.|TRBV7-2|TRBJ1-6
TGTGCCAGCAGCCCCCATCTGTTGGCGAGCTCCTATAATTCACCCCTCCACTTT
CASSPHLLASSYNSPLHF
>many|TRBD1|TRBV6-1|TRBJ2-2
TGTGCCACCGTGCACAGGGGGCCGGACACCGGGGAGCTGTTTTTT
CATVHRGPDTGELFF
>many|.|TRBV7-8|TRBJ1-5
TGTGCCAGCAGCTTAGGGCAGAATCAGCCCCAGCATTTT
CASSLGQNQPQHF
>.|.|TRBV7-9|TRBJ1-6
TGTGCCAGCAGACCAACAGGGAGCTTTAATTCACCCCTCCACTTT
CASRPTGSFNSPLHF
>many|.|TRBV18|TRBJ2-1
TGTGCCAGCGGACTCGAGGGGACATTCTTCAATGAGCAGTTCTTC
CASGLEGTFFNEQFF
>many|TRBD2|TRBV30|TRBJ2-3
TGTGCCTGGAGTGTATTAGCTAGCGGAGGGGATACGCAGTATTTT
CAWSVLASGGDTQYF
>many|.|TRBV6-1|TRBJ2-7
TGTGCCAGCACGGGAGTAAGCGACGAGCAGTACTTC
CASTGVSDEQYF
>.|.|TRBV2|TRBJ2-2
TGTGCCAGCAGTGAATCCCAGGGAGGCACCGGGGAGCTGTTTTTT
CASSESQGGTGELFF
>many|TRBD2|TRBV7-3|TRBJ2-1
TGTGCCAGCAGTCGCCTAGCGGGAGCCTGGGATGAGCAGTTCTTC
CASSRLAGAWDEQFF